The T cell receptor (beta chain) under discussion was sequenced for a study of CD8+CD57+ T cells in acquired aplastic anemia. Overall study context: DNA from sorted CD4+ and CD8+ cells averaged around 3.5 ug.

This clonotype has a count of ten or more. The antigen is not known. This CDR3 is 13 amino acids long. Germline V gene sequence: CDR1 DFQATT, CDR2 SNEGSKA (reference sequence). Trimming cost V 6 bases and J 0 bases; bases outside gene matches: 3. TCR beta VDJ and CDR3 profiles were obtained from a genomic DNA template. TCRdb called the reads again in MiXCR, with one record for every CDR3 protein. This table holds hundreds of thousands of distinct CDR3 sequences, roughly 53% found once. Patients sequenced had flow cytometry evidence of CD8+CD57+ cell expansion. Acquired aplastic anemia of severe grade affected all patients. Study results and caveats: A set of 25 to 30 CD8+ CDR3 sequences was shared between patients and controls, and these sequences appeared highly expressed in patients.

V and J are TRBV20-1 and TRBJ1-2; 8 nucleotides match TRBD1. The clonotype comes from a human donor with aplastic anemia. The source material was sorted CD4+, CD8+, or CD8+CD57+ T cells (not recorded which) from PBMCs. Here the CDR3 reads CSAGGQANYGYTF. CDR3 nucleotide sequence: TGCAGTGCCGGGGGACAGGCTAACTATGGCTACACCTTC.